This note documents a single T cell receptor beta chain sequence. The entry originates in a study of cytomegalovirus exposure and HLA in healthy donors. Deletions cut 1 base from V and 9 bases from J, with 7 bases between. The CDR3 covers 12 residues. The germline gives CDR1 SGHTA, CDR2 FQGNSA. This PCR relied on a set of 60 Vbeta primers and 13 Jbeta primers. Sequencing used immunoSEQ multiplex PCR; TCRdb keeps in-frame clones, though not all of them. Of 140,000 or so clones detected, approximately 82% appear once; the ten largest clones hold roughly 9.7%. The receptor was derived from a woman in her fifties or sixties in good health and CMV-seropositive. Sequencing was carried out using PBMCs. V is TRBV7-2 and J is TRBJ2-1, with D unresolved. The CDR3 nucleotides are TGTGCCAGCAGCTTAGAGTCCGGTGAGCAGTTCTTC. It encodes CASSLESGEQFF.